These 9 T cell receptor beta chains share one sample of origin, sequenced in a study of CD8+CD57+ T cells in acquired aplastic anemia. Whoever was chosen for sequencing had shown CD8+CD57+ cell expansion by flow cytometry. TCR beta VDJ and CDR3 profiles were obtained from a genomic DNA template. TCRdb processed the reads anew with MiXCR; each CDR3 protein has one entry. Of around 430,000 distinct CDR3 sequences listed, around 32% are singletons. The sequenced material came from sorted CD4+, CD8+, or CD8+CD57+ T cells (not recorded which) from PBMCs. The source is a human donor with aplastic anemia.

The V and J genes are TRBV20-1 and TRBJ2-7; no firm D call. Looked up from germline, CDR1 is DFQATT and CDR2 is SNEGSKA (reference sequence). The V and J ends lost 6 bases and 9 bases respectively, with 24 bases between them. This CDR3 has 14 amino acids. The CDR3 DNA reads TGCAGTGCCAGCAGTTTAGGCCCTGCCTCGGTGCAGTACTTC. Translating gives CSASSLGPASVQYF.

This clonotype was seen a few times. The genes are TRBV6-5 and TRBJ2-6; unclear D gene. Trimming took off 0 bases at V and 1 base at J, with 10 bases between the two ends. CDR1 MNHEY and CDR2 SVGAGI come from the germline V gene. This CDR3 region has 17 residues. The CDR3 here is CASSYSIPPSGANVLTF. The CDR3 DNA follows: TGTGCCAGCAGTTACTCGATCCCTCCTTCTGGGGCCAACGTCCTGACTTTC.

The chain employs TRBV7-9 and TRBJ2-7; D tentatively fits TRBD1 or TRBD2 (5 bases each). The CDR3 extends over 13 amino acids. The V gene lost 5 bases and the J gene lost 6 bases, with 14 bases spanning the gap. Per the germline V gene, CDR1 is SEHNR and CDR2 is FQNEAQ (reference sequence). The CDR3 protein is CASSPANGGEQYF. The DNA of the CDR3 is TGTGCCAGCAGCCCAGCGAATGGGGGCGAGCAGTACTTC.

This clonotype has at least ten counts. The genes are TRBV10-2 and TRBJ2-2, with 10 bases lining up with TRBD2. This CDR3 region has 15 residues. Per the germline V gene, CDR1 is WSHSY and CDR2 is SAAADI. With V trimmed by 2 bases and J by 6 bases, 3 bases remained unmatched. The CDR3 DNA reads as TGCGCCAGCAGTGAGAGCGGGAGGGCCTCCGGGGAGCTGTTTTTT. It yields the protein CASSESGRASGELFF.

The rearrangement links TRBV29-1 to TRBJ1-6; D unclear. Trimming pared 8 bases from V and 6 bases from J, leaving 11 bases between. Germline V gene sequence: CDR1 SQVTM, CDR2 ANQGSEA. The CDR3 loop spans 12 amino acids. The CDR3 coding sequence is TGCAGCTTACTGGACGGTAATTCACCCCTCCACTTT. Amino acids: CSLLDGNSPLHF.

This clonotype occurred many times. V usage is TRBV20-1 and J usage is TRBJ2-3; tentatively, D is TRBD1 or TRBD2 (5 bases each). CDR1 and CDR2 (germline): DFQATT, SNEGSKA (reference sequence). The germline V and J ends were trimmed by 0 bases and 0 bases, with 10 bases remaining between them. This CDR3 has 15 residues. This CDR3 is CSARDVGTSTDTQYF. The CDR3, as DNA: TGCAGTGCTAGAGATGTGGGGACGAGCACAGATACGCAGTATTTT.

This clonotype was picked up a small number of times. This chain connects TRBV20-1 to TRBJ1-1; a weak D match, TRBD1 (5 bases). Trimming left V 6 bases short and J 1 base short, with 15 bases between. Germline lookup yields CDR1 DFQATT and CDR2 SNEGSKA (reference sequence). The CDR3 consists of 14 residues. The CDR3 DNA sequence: TGCAGTGCCAGATCGGGACTTGCGAACACTGAAGCTTTCTTT. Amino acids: CSARSGLANTEAFF.

CDR3 protein: CASSPRGRDNEQFF. CDR3 DNA sequence: TGTGCCAGCAGCCCCCGGGGGCGGGACAATGAGCAGTTCTTC. The gene calls are TRBV7-9 and TRBJ2-1; perhaps D is TRBD1 or TRBD2 (6 bases each). Germline CDR1 SEHNR, CDR2 FQNEAQ (reference sequence). Trimming removed 5 bases from V and 5 bases from J, with 13 bases in between. The CDR3 is made up of 14 amino acids.

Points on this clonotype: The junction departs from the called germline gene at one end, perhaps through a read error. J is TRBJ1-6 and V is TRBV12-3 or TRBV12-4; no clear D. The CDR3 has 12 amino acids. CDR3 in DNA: TGTGCCAGCAGCGTAGAGCCGGGTCCCCGCCACTTT. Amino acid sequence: CASSVEPGPRHF.